Listed below are T cell receptor beta chains from one sample, sequenced in a study of blood T cell repertoires in COVID-19. Sequencing used immunoSEQ multiplex PCR; TCRdb keeps in-frame clones, though not all of them. Of approximately 290,000 clones in the sample, about 89% were seen once. The sequencing sample was made of peripheral blood. The receptors derive from a man under 40 with acute or convalescent COVID-19. Both conserved end residues are part of each CDR3. Fields, in order: V gene, D gene, clone size, J gene, CDR3 DNA, CDR3 protein. The D gene is left open where the match is weak. Size is omitted from some rows. Given values are once, few, many or a class for expanded clones.

v_call: TRBV6-5; d_call: -; clone_size: -; j_call: TRBJ2-3; cdr3_nt: TGTGCCAGCAGCCCACTTCCCCTGACAGATACGCAGTATTTT; cdr3_aa: CASSPLPLTDTQYF
v_call: TRBV3-1/TRBV3-2; d_call: -; clone_size: -; j_call: TRBJ2-1; cdr3_nt: TGTGCCAGCAGCCAAGCGGGGGTCTCCTACAATGAGCAGTTCTTC; cdr3_aa: CASSQAGVSYNEQFF
v_call: TRBV19; d_call: -; clone_size: -; j_call: TRBJ1-5; cdr3_nt: TGTGCCAGTACCGATGGACAGACTAGCAATCAGCCCCAGCATTTT; cdr3_aa: CASTDGQTSNQPQHF
v_call: TRBV2; d_call: -; clone_size: few; j_call: TRBJ2-1; cdr3_nt: TGTGCCAGCACGATGCGGGACAATGAGCAGTTCTTC; cdr3_aa: CASTMRDNEQFF
v_call: TRBV5-6; d_call: TRBD2; clone_size: -; j_call: TRBJ2-1; cdr3_nt: TGTGCCAGCAGCTCCCTTGCGGGGGATAGGAAGCAGTTCTTC; cdr3_aa: CASSSLAGDRKQFF
v_call: TRBV28; d_call: -; clone_size: -; j_call: TRBJ1-2; cdr3_nt: TGTGCCAGCAGTATGGGGGGGACCTTAGCTAACTATGGCTACACCTTC; cdr3_aa: CASSMGGTLANYGYTF
v_call: TRBV30; d_call: -; clone_size: few; j_call: TRBJ2-2; cdr3_nt: TGTGCCTGGGGCCGGGACACGGCCACCGGGGAGCTGTTTTTT; cdr3_aa: CAWGRDTATGELFF
v_call: TRBV7-9; d_call: TRBD1; clone_size: -; j_call: TRBJ1-5; cdr3_nt: TGTGCCAGCAGCGCCCTCACCGGGACAGGGGGCTCTAGCAATCAGCCCCAGCATTTT; cdr3_aa: CASSALTGTGGSSNQPQHF
v_call: TRBV24-1; d_call: TRBD1; clone_size: -; j_call: TRBJ2-2; cdr3_nt: TGTGCCACCAGTGCGACAGGGGAGGACACCGGGGAGCTGTTTTTT; cdr3_aa: CATSATGEDTGELFF
v_call: TRBV28; d_call: TRBD1; clone_size: -; j_call: TRBJ1-3; cdr3_nt: TGTGCCAGCAGTTTTAGGGACAGGATCTCTGGAAACACCATATATTTT; cdr3_aa: CASSFRDRISGNTIYF
v_call: TRBV6-5; d_call: -; clone_size: -; j_call: TRBJ1-5; cdr3_nt: TGTGCCAGCAGGGGATATACAGGGAGCAATCAGCCCCAGCATTTT; cdr3_aa: CASRGYTGSNQPQHF
v_call: TRBV7-9; d_call: -; clone_size: -; j_call: TRBJ1-5; cdr3_nt: TGTGCCAGCAGCCCCGGGTCAGGGGCAAATCAGCCCCAGCATTTT; cdr3_aa: CASSPGSGANQPQHF
v_call: TRBV5-6; d_call: -; clone_size: -; j_call: TRBJ2-3; cdr3_nt: TGTGCCAGCAGCCTAGCGAGCACAGATACGCAGTATTTT; cdr3_aa: CASSLASTDTQYF
v_call: TRBV28; d_call: -; clone_size: -; j_call: TRBJ2-7; cdr3_nt: TGTGCCAGCAAATACCGGGATCACTCCTACGAGCAGTACTTC; cdr3_aa: CASKYRDHSYEQYF
v_call: TRBV7-9; d_call: -; clone_size: -; j_call: TRBJ1-1; cdr3_nt: TGTGCCAGCACCAATGAAGTCCGAGGAGCTTTCTTT; cdr3_aa: CASTNEVRGAFF
v_call: TRBV5-1; d_call: -; clone_size: -; j_call: TRBJ2-1; cdr3_nt: TGCGCCAGCAGCTTGGGGCAGGCGGGTGAGCAGTTCTTC; cdr3_aa: CASSLGQAGEQFF
v_call: TRBV7-8; d_call: -; clone_size: once; j_call: TRBJ1-5; cdr3_nt: TGTGCCAGCAGCCGTGAGACAGGTATCAATCAGCCCCAGCATTTT; cdr3_aa: CASSRETGINQPQHF
v_call: TRBV6-2/TRBV6-3; d_call: TRBD1; clone_size: -; j_call: TRBJ1-2; cdr3_nt: TGTGCCAGCAGTAAACAGGGGGCACGCGGAGGCTACACCTTC; cdr3_aa: CASSKQGARGGYTF
v_call: TRBV5-6; d_call: -; clone_size: few; j_call: TRBJ1-3; cdr3_nt: TGTGCCAGCAGCCCAACGAGCTCTGGAAACACCATATATTTT; cdr3_aa: CASSPTSSGNTIYF
v_call: TRBV7-9; d_call: -; clone_size: -; j_call: TRBJ2-1; cdr3_nt: TGTGCCAGCAGCCTTGGGGCGCAGGAGCAGTTCTTC; cdr3_aa: CASSLGAQEQFF
v_call: TRBV4-1; d_call: -; clone_size: -; j_call: TRBJ1-2; cdr3_nt: TGCGCCAGCAGCCTTCTTTCAGGGGCCTCCACTGGGTACTATGGCTACACCTTC; cdr3_aa: CASSLLSGASTGYYGYTF
v_call: TRBV2; d_call: -; clone_size: -; j_call: TRBJ1-1; cdr3_nt: TGTGCCAGCAGTGAAGGTATGAACACTGAAGCTTTCTTT; cdr3_aa: CASSEGMNTEAFF
v_call: TRBV24-1; d_call: TRBD2; clone_size: -; j_call: TRBJ2-3; cdr3_nt: TGTGCCACCAGTGACCGGACTAGCGGGCTTGCAGATACGCAGTATTTT; cdr3_aa: CATSDRTSGLADTQYF
v_call: TRBV5-1; d_call: -; clone_size: -; j_call: TRBJ2-1; cdr3_nt: TGCGCCAGCAGCTTGGAGCGGATCGACAATGAGCAGTTCTTC; cdr3_aa: CASSLERIDNEQFF
v_call: TRBV10-1; d_call: TRBD2; clone_size: once; j_call: TRBJ2-1; cdr3_nt: TGCGCCAGCAGTGGAAGCGGGGGGACCTACAATGAGCAGTTCTTC; cdr3_aa: CASSGSGGTYNEQFF
v_call: TRBV5-4; d_call: -; clone_size: -; j_call: TRBJ2-5; cdr3_nt: TGTGCCAGCAGCCCGGACAGCTGGTGGGCCAAAGAGACCCAGTACTTC; cdr3_aa: CASSPDSWWAKETQYF
v_call: TRBV7-6; d_call: TRBD1; clone_size: -; j_call: TRBJ2-5; cdr3_nt: TGTGCCAGCAGTAAACAGGGGATAGGGGAGACCCAGTACTTC; cdr3_aa: CASSKQGIGETQYF
v_call: TRBV15; d_call: -; clone_size: -; j_call: TRBJ1-3; cdr3_nt: TGTGCCACCAGCAGAGATAAGCTATCTGGAAACACCATATATTTT; cdr3_aa: CATSRDKLSGNTIYF
v_call: TRBV5-5; d_call: -; clone_size: once; j_call: TRBJ1-5; cdr3_nt: TGTGCCAGCAGCTTGGGGCCCGAATATAGCAATCAGCCCCAGCATTTT; cdr3_aa: CASSLGPEYSNQPQHF
v_call: TRBV9; d_call: -; clone_size: few; j_call: TRBJ2-2; cdr3_nt: TGTGCCAGCAGCCAATTCGAGGCGAACACCGGGGAGCTGTTTTTT; cdr3_aa: CASSQFEANTGELFF
v_call: TRBV2; d_call: TRBD1; clone_size: -; j_call: TRBJ2-7; cdr3_nt: TGTGCCAGCAGTGAAGCGCGCAGGGGGGAGCAGTACTTC; cdr3_aa: CASSEARRGEQYF
v_call: TRBV28; d_call: TRBD1; clone_size: -; j_call: TRBJ2-7; cdr3_nt: TGTGCCAGCAGGACAGGGGGAGGCTACGAGCAGTACTTC; cdr3_aa: CASRTGGGYEQYF
v_call: TRBV6-5; d_call: -; clone_size: -; j_call: TRBJ2-2; cdr3_nt: TGTGCCAGCAGGCCGCCAGGGCAAAACACCGGGGAGCTGTTTTTT; cdr3_aa: CASRPPGQNTGELFF
v_call: TRBV28; d_call: -; clone_size: -; j_call: TRBJ1-4; cdr3_nt: TGTGCCAGCAGTTCCCCACACGAAAAACTGTTTTTT; cdr3_aa: CASSSPHEKLFF
v_call: TRBV28; d_call: -; clone_size: -; j_call: TRBJ1-2; cdr3_nt: TGTGCCAGCAGTTTTAATAACTATGGCTACACCTTC; cdr3_aa: CASSFNNYGYTF
v_call: TRBV25-1; d_call: TRBD2; clone_size: -; j_call: TRBJ2-1; cdr3_nt: TGTGCCAGCAGTGAAACCTCGAGCGGGGGGTTCTCCTACAATGAGCAGTTCTTC; cdr3_aa: CASSETSSGGFSYNEQFF
v_call: TRBV28; d_call: -; clone_size: -; j_call: TRBJ1-2; cdr3_nt: TGTGCCAGCAAAATGGGGGGGGTAGTAGGTGGCTACACCTTC; cdr3_aa: CASKMGGVVGGYTF
v_call: TRBV19; d_call: -; clone_size: -; j_call: TRBJ1-5; cdr3_nt: TGTGCCAGTAGTATGGACAGCTACAATCAGCCCCAGCATTTT; cdr3_aa: CASSMDSYNQPQHF
v_call: TRBV4-2; d_call: -; clone_size: -; j_call: TRBJ1-1; cdr3_nt: TGTGCCAGCAGCCAAGTTGAGGCTCCCGAAGCTTTCTTT; cdr3_aa: CASSQVEAPEAFF
v_call: TRBV7-9; d_call: -; clone_size: -; j_call: TRBJ2-7; cdr3_nt: TGTGCCAGCAGCCTAAACTACGAGCAGTACTTC; cdr3_aa: CASSLNYEQYF
v_call: TRBV29-1; d_call: TRBD2; clone_size: -; j_call: TRBJ2-1; cdr3_nt: TGCAGCGTTGAAGCCCTCCGGGAGGCCTCCTTAGAGCAGTTCTTC; cdr3_aa: CSVEALREASLEQFF
v_call: TRBV29-1; d_call: TRBD2; clone_size: -; j_call: TRBJ2-1; cdr3_nt: TGCAGCACAGCGGGGGTGGATGAGCAGTTCTTC; cdr3_aa: CSTAGVDEQFF